Included here is one T cell receptor beta chain sequence, with context. The age range of participants was 18 to 89 years, with residence in about two dozen US areas. Grouping used clinical history reported by participants in a survey and questionnaire. Some clones are missing from TCRdb's copy, which holds only in-frame ones; the method was immunoSEQ multiplex PCR. The table lists approximately 220,000 clones, 90% of them singletons. This record belongs to a study of blood T cell repertoires in COVID-19. Study-level information: Whether acute or convalescent, the COVID-19 samples came from the United States, Italy and Spain. Sample material is recorded as cDNA or gDNA derived from T cells, B-cell-depleted T cells, or PBMCs.

The CDR3 loop spans 16 amino acids. Germline V gene lookup returns CDR1 SEHNR and CDR2 FQNEAQ (reference sequence). V dropped 1 base and J dropped 5; count of bases not matched to a gene: 10. Sequencing input: PBMCs or T cells enriched from blood (not recorded which). This receptor was identified in a man in his thirties or forties who had been exposed to COVID-19. The chain combines TRBV7-9 with TRBJ2-5, with TRBD2 matching over 7 bases. The CDR3 protein is CASSLEPRPGGETQYF. The CDR3 nucleotides read TGTGCCAGCAGCTTAGAGCCTAGACCCGGGGGGGAGACCCAGTACTTC. Full variable domain (rest looked up from reference TRBV7-9 and TRBJ2-5): DTGVSQNPRHKITKRGQNVTFRCDPISEHNRLYWYRQTLGQGPEFLTYFQNEAQLEKSRLLSDRFSAERPKGSFSTLEIQRTEQGDSAMYLCASSLEPRPGGETQYFGPGTRLLVL.